A selection of T cell receptor beta chains follows, all from one sample in a study of cytotoxic CD8 clonotypes in ibrutinib-treated CLL. Here immunoSEQ multiplex PCR was the method, and the copy in TCRdb shows in-frame clones only, minus some. The sample lists 300,000 to 400,000 clones, over 60% occurring once. Specimen: PBMCs, collected after 36 months of ibrutinib treatment. The receptor set was obtained from a human donor with chronic lymphocytic leukemia. CDR3s include the opening cysteine and the closing phenylalanine or tryptophan. Each record gives: J gene, D gene, clone size, V gene, CDR3 protein, CDR3 DNA. The D gene is left open where the match is weak. Some rows mark clone size as missing; the rest say once, few, many or name a class of expanded clone.

J gene: TRBJ1-5
D gene: -
clone size: -
V gene: TRBV6-1
CDR3 protein: CASSPREVQPQHF
CDR3 DNA: TGTGCCAGCAGTCCCCGGGAGGTCCAGCCCCAGCATTTT

J gene: TRBJ2-3
D gene: -
clone size: once
V gene: TRBV5-1
CDR3 protein: CASSLSDYLPPDTQYF
CDR3 DNA: TGCGCCAGCAGCTTGTCTGACTATCTCCCTCCAGATACGCAGTATTTT

J gene: TRBJ1-2
D gene: -
clone size: few
V gene: TRBV5-6
CDR3 protein: CASTLGGSYGYTF
CDR3 DNA: TGTGCCAGCACCTTGGGAGGGAGTTATGGCTACACCTTC

J gene: TRBJ2-5
D gene: -
clone size: -
V gene: TRBV5-1
CDR3 protein: CASSALPQETQYF
CDR3 DNA: TGCGCCAGCAGCGCACTGCCACAAGAGACCCAGTACTTC

J gene: TRBJ2-5
D gene: -
clone size: -
V gene: TRBV5-1
CDR3 protein: CASSSNWGKETQYF
CDR3 DNA: TGCGCCAGCAGCTCTAATTGGGGGAAAGAGACCCAGTACTTC

J gene: TRBJ2-7
D gene: -
clone size: -
V gene: TRBV5-6
CDR3 protein: CASSLRRGPTYEQYF
CDR3 DNA: TGTGCCAGCAGCCTACGGCGGGGGCCCACCTACGAGCAGTACTTC

J gene: TRBJ2-3
D gene: TRBD2
clone size: -
V gene: TRBV7-9
CDR3 protein: CASSLAPSTSGDTDTQYF
CDR3 DNA: TGTGCCAGCAGCTTAGCGCCGTCAACTAGCGGGGACACAGATACGCAGTATTTT

J gene: TRBJ2-7
D gene: -
clone size: -
V gene: TRBV7-8
CDR3 protein: CASGAWGIEQYF
CDR3 DNA: TGTGCCAGCGGCGCCTGGGGAATCGAGCAGTACTTC

J gene: TRBJ1-5
D gene: TRBD1
clone size: -
V gene: TRBV27
CDR3 protein: CASSFRDSLLSNQPQHF
CDR3 DNA: TGTGCCAGCAGTTTTCGGGACAGCCTACTTAGCAATCAGCCCCAGCATTTT

J gene: TRBJ2-5
D gene: -
clone size: -
V gene: TRBV7-8
CDR3 protein: CASSSGGQETQYF
CDR3 DNA: TGTGCCAGCAGCTCCGGGGGCCAAGAGACCCAGTACTTC

J gene: TRBJ1-1
D gene: TRBD1
clone size: -
V gene: TRBV29-1
CDR3 protein: CSVRRQGDTEAFF
CDR3 DNA: TGCAGCGTACGTAGACAGGGGGACACTGAAGCTTTCTTT

J gene: TRBJ2-7
D gene: -
clone size: -
V gene: TRBV7-2
CDR3 protein: CASSLDEAIDEQYF
CDR3 DNA: TGTGCCAGCAGCCTTGACGAGGCGATCGACGAGCAGTACTTC

J gene: TRBJ2-7
D gene: TRBD1
clone size: few
V gene: TRBV7-8
CDR3 protein: CASSPMVLDRGRNEQYF
CDR3 DNA: TGTGCCAGCAGCCCAATGGTATTGGACAGGGGGCGGAACGAGCAGTACTTC

J gene: TRBJ1-1
D gene: -
clone size: -
V gene: TRBV25-1
CDR3 protein: CASSEYRAGDTEAFF
CDR3 DNA: TGTGCCAGCAGTGAATACCGGGCGGGTGACACTGAAGCTTTCTTT

J gene: TRBJ2-3
D gene: -
clone size: -
V gene: TRBV10-1
CDR3 protein: CASSVGPSEDTQYF
CDR3 DNA: TGCGCCAGCAGTGTCGGGCCGTCCGAGGATACGCAGTATTTT

J gene: TRBJ2-1
D gene: TRBD1
clone size: few
V gene: TRBV10-1
CDR3 protein: CASSSGSGQANNEQFF
CDR3 DNA: TGCGCCAGCAGTAGTGGGTCGGGACAGGCGAACAATGAGCAGTTCTTC

J gene: TRBJ2-2
D gene: -
clone size: -
V gene: TRBV11-2
CDR3 protein: CASSLNMPGELFF
CDR3 DNA: TGTGCCAGCAGCTTAAACATGCCCGGGGAGCTGTTTTTT

J gene: TRBJ2-7
D gene: -
clone size: -
V gene: TRBV10-3
CDR3 protein: CAISDPREPKGYEQYF
CDR3 DNA: TGTGCCATCAGTGACCCCCGGGAGCCGAAAGGCTACGAGCAGTACTTC

J gene: TRBJ2-3
D gene: TRBD2
clone size: -
V gene: TRBV11-2
CDR3 protein: CASSSRPGLVLFTDTQYF
CDR3 DNA: TGTGCCAGCAGCTCTCGCCCAGGACTAGTATTATTCACAGATACGCAGTATTTT

J gene: TRBJ2-5
D gene: -
clone size: -
V gene: TRBV5-4
CDR3 protein: CASSSRSSLQETQYF
CDR3 DNA: TGTGCCAGCAGCTCCCGGAGTTCCCTACAAGAGACCCAGTACTTC

J gene: TRBJ2-1
D gene: -
clone size: -
V gene: TRBV27
CDR3 protein: CASSLFIPAQSYNEQFF
CDR3 DNA: TGTGCCAGCAGTTTATTTATCCCCGCACAGTCGTACAATGAGCAGTTCTTC

J gene: TRBJ2-5
D gene: -
clone size: -
V gene: TRBV7-9
CDR3 protein: CASSQNPDDRETQYF
CDR3 DNA: TGTGCCAGCAGCCAAAATCCCGACGACAGAGAGACCCAGTACTTC

J gene: TRBJ1-2
D gene: TRBD1
clone size: -
V gene: TRBV7-2
CDR3 protein: CASSSDRGLGYTF
CDR3 DNA: TGTGCCAGCAGCTCGGACAGGGGATTAGGCTACACCTTC

J gene: TRBJ1-5
D gene: -
clone size: few
V gene: TRBV7-9
CDR3 protein: CASSHQGDQPQHF
CDR3 DNA: TGTGCCAGCAGCCATCAGGGAGATCAGCCCCAGCATTTT

J gene: TRBJ1-4
D gene: -
clone size: -
V gene: TRBV4-1
CDR3 protein: CASSPGQGSANEKLFF
CDR3 DNA: TGCGCCAGCAGCCCCGGCCAGGGCTCGGCTAATGAAAAACTGTTTTTT

J gene: TRBJ1-2
D gene: -
clone size: -
V gene: TRBV6-5
CDR3 protein: CASARGRGNYGYTF
CDR3 DNA: TGTGCCAGCGCTCGTGGCAGGGGAAACTATGGCTACACCTTC

J gene: TRBJ1-5
D gene: -
clone size: -
V gene: TRBV10-2
CDR3 protein: CASSEIGAGGPQHF
CDR3 DNA: TGCGCCAGCAGTGAGATTGGGGCCGGGGGGCCCCAGCATTTT

J gene: TRBJ2-7
D gene: -
clone size: -
V gene: TRBV11-2
CDR3 protein: CASSLSLGGYEQYF
CDR3 DNA: TGTGCCAGCAGCTTGAGCCTAGGGGGCTACGAGCAGTACTTC

J gene: TRBJ2-7
D gene: -
clone size: -
V gene: TRBV19
CDR3 protein: CASSINPGLYEQYF
CDR3 DNA: TGTGCCAGTAGTATTAACCCCGGTCTTTACGAGCAGTACTTC

J gene: TRBJ1-2
D gene: -
clone size: few
V gene: TRBV2
CDR3 protein: CASSGGGRSGYTF
CDR3 DNA: TGTGCCAGCAGTGGTGGGGGGAGAAGTGGCTACACCTTC

J gene: TRBJ1-1
D gene: -
clone size: -
V gene: TRBV10-3
CDR3 protein: CAISERLSNTEAFF
CDR3 DNA: TGTGCCATCAGTGAGAGACTATCGAACACTGAAGCTTTCTTT

J gene: TRBJ2-7
D gene: TRBD1
clone size: -
V gene: TRBV6-5
CDR3 protein: CASSSRDSRYEQYF
CDR3 DNA: TGTGCCAGCAGTTCACGGGACAGTCGATACGAGCAGTACTTC

J gene: TRBJ1-5
D gene: -
clone size: few
V gene: TRBV9
CDR3 protein: CASSSTDRVNQPQHF
CDR3 DNA: TGTGCCAGCAGCTCGACGGACAGAGTCAATCAGCCCCAGCATTTT

J gene: TRBJ2-3
D gene: -
clone size: few
V gene: TRBV7-7
CDR3 protein: CASSLAGPDTQYF
CDR3 DNA: TGTGCCAGCAGCTTAGCAGGCCCAGATACGCAGTATTTT

J gene: TRBJ2-3
D gene: TRBD2
clone size: -
V gene: TRBV19
CDR3 protein: CASNNLAGFTDTQYF
CDR3 DNA: TGTGCCAGTAACAATCTAGCGGGGTTCACAGATACGCAGTATTTT

J gene: TRBJ1-1
D gene: -
clone size: -
V gene: TRBV5-4
CDR3 protein: CASRYTGTKNTEAFF
CDR3 DNA: TGTGCCAGCAGGTATACCGGGACAAAGAACACTGAAGCTTTCTTT

J gene: TRBJ1-2
D gene: -
clone size: -
V gene: TRBV6-6
CDR3 protein: CASSNERTDNYGYTF
CDR3 DNA: TGTGCCAGCAGCAACGAACGGACGGATAACTATGGCTACACCTTC

J gene: TRBJ2-3
D gene: TRBD2
clone size: few
V gene: TRBV19
CDR3 protein: CASSLAGGPDTQYF
CDR3 DNA: TGTGCCAGTAGTTTGGCGGGGGGGCCCGATACGCAGTATTTT

J gene: TRBJ2-1
D gene: TRBD2
clone size: -
V gene: TRBV27
CDR3 protein: CASSFGLADEAFF
CDR3 DNA: TGTGCCAGCAGTTTCGGGCTAGCGGACGAAGCGTTCTTC

J gene: TRBJ2-5
D gene: -
clone size: -
V gene: TRBV27
CDR3 protein: CASGKHELRGETQYF
CDR3 DNA: TGTGCCAGCGGCAAACACGAACTCCGGGGAGAGACCCAGTACTTC

J gene: TRBJ2-7
D gene: -
clone size: once
V gene: TRBV5-1
CDR3 protein: CASSTGPRNEQYF
CDR3 DNA: TGCGCCAGCAGCACGGGTCCGAGGAACGAGCAGTACTTC

J gene: TRBJ2-2
D gene: TRBD1
clone size: once
V gene: TRBV5-3
CDR3 protein: CARSITGTGSAGELFF
CDR3 DNA: TGTGCCAGAAGCATCACCGGGACAGGGAGCGCCGGGGAGCTGTTTTTT

J gene: TRBJ1-1
D gene: -
clone size: -
V gene: TRBV6-5
CDR3 protein: CASSHGDTYTEAFF
CDR3 DNA: TGTGCCAGCAGTCACGGGGACACCTACACTGAAGCTTTCTTT

J gene: TRBJ2-1
D gene: -
clone size: -
V gene: TRBV2
CDR3 protein: CASSEFYDEQFF
CDR3 DNA: TGTGCCAGCAGTGAGTTCTATGATGAGCAGTTCTTC

J gene: TRBJ2-2
D gene: TRBD1
clone size: few
V gene: TRBV7-2
CDR3 protein: CASSRRTGLNTGELFF
CDR3 DNA: TGTGCCAGCAGCCGAAGGACAGGCTTGAACACCGGGGAGCTGTTTTTT

J gene: TRBJ1-4
D gene: -
clone size: -
V gene: TRBV4-1
CDR3 protein: CASSQDGVSNEKLFF
CDR3 DNA: TGCGCCAGCAGCCAAGACGGGGTTTCGAATGAAAAACTGTTTTTT

J gene: TRBJ1-1
D gene: -
clone size: -
V gene: TRBV7-9
CDR3 protein: CASSLEWGSQNTEAFF
CDR3 DNA: TGTGCCAGCAGCTTAGAGTGGGGCTCGCAGAACACTGAAGCTTTCTTT

J gene: TRBJ1-1
D gene: -
clone size: -
V gene: TRBV7-2
CDR3 protein: CASSPQQGPAAFF
CDR3 DNA: TGTGCCAGCAGCCCACAACAGGGTCCTGCAGCTTTCTTT

J gene: TRBJ2-1
D gene: TRBD1
clone size: few
V gene: TRBV27
CDR3 protein: CASSLTGGIWNEQFF
CDR3 DNA: TGTGCCAGCAGTTTGACAGGGGGCATATGGAATGAGCAGTTCTTC

J gene: TRBJ2-7
D gene: TRBD1
clone size: -
V gene: TRBV5-1
CDR3 protein: CASRGRDRAYEQYF
CDR3 DNA: TGCGCCAGCCGGGGCAGGGACAGGGCCTACGAGCAGTACTTC

J gene: TRBJ1-1
D gene: -
clone size: -
V gene: TRBV18
CDR3 protein: CASSLRTDTEAFF
CDR3 DNA: TGTGCCAGCTCACTTAGGACAGATACTGAAGCTTTCTTT

J gene: TRBJ2-4
D gene: -
clone size: -
V gene: TRBV13
CDR3 protein: CASSPLEGVKNIQYF
CDR3 DNA: TGTGCCAGCAGCCCCCTGGAGGGGGTCAAAAACATTCAGTACTTC

J gene: TRBJ2-6
D gene: -
clone size: few
V gene: TRBV7-2
CDR3 protein: CASSRDSGANVLTF
CDR3 DNA: TGTGCCAGCAGCAGGGACTCTGGGGCCAACGTCCTGACTTTC

J gene: TRBJ1-2
D gene: -
clone size: few
V gene: TRBV5-4
CDR3 protein: CASRGEDRLYGYTF
CDR3 DNA: TGTGCCAGCAGGGGGGAGGACAGACTGTATGGCTACACCTTC

J gene: TRBJ1-6
D gene: -
clone size: -
V gene: TRBV7-8
CDR3 protein: CASSLVVVTSSYNSPLHF
CDR3 DNA: TGTGCCAGCAGCTTAGTAGTGGTTACCAGCTCCTATAATTCACCCCTCCACTTT

J gene: TRBJ2-3
D gene: -
clone size: -
V gene: TRBV9
CDR3 protein: CASSAGLRTDTQYF
CDR3 DNA: TGTGCCAGCAGTGCGGGCCTCCGCACAGATACGCAGTATTTT

J gene: TRBJ1-4
D gene: -
clone size: -
V gene: TRBV5-1
CDR3 protein: CASRKGPATNEKLFF
CDR3 DNA: TGCGCCAGCAGAAAGGGACCTGCAACTAATGAAAAACTGTTTTTT